Listed below are T cell receptor beta chains from one sample, sequenced in a study of T cell repertoires in cytomegalovirus infection. Each CDR3 protein is one row after TCRdb ran MiXCR on the reads. The sample holds about 740,000 distinct CDR3 sequences, approximately 34% seen once. Sequences were obtained from PBMCs. These receptor sequences come from a human donor in good health (CMV status not recorded). Some clones in this sample may be carry-over from other donors' samples. Both conserved end residues are part of each CDR3. D genes are given only for firm matches. The size entry is marked missing in some rows and otherwise reads once, few, many or a size class.

CAWSGDRSYEQYF	TGTGCCTGGAGTGGAGACAGATCTTACGAGCAGTACTTC	TRBV30	NA	NA	TRBJ2-7
CASSEGAFEKLFF	TGTGCCAGCAGTGAGGGGGCGTTCGAAAAACTGTTTTTT	TRBV2	NA	NA	TRBJ1-4
CASSLGRGNTDTQYF	TGTGCCAGCAGTCTAGGGCGGGGGAACACAGATACGCAGTATTTT	TRBV2	TRBD2	few	TRBJ2-3
CAISESWQGSEAFF	TGTGCCATCAGTGAGTCATGGCAGGGGTCTGAAGCTTTCTTT	TRBV10-3	NA	NA	TRBJ1-1
CSVAGTGTGELFF	TGCAGCGTTGCGGGGACAGGGACCGGGGAGCTGTTTTTT	TRBV29-1	TRBD1	few	TRBJ2-2
CASSIRDRRKQFF	TGTGCCAGTAGTATAAGGGACCGACGAAAGCAGTTCTTC	TRBV19	NA	few	TRBJ2-1
CASKQGDQPQHF	TGTGCCAGCAAGCAGGGGGATCAGCCCCAGCATTTT	TRBV12-3/TRBV12-4	TRBD1	few	TRBJ1-5
CASSQGPGTSGELFF	TGTGCCAGCAGCCAAGGCCCAGGTACCTCCGGGGAGCTGTTTTTT	TRBV4-2	NA	NA	TRBJ2-2
CASSLAEQGSSPLNF	TGTGCCAGCAGCTTAGCGGAACAGGGTAGTTCACCCCTCAACTTT	TRBV7-9	NA	NA	TRBJ1-6
CASSYTQGLFYGYTF	TGTGCCAGCAGTTACACACAGGGACTGTTCTATGGCTACACCTTC	TRBV6-5	NA	few	TRBJ1-2
CASSRIDRGGTEAFF	TGTGCCAGTAGTAGAATCGACAGGGGCGGGACTGAAGCTTTCTTT	TRBV19	TRBD1	NA	TRBJ1-1
CAISSLTYEQYF	TGTGCCATCAGTTCCCTAACCTACGAGCAGTACTTC	TRBV10-3	NA	NA	TRBJ2-7
CSARPTWDEQFF	TGCAGTGCTAGACCCACGTGGGATGAGCAGTTCTTC	TRBV20-1	NA	NA	TRBJ2-1
CASGPQGGANTEAFF	TGCGCCAGCGGCCCTCAGGGTGGCGCGAACACTGAAGCTTTCTTT	TRBV5-1	NA	NA	TRBJ1-1
CASSWSGRLDTQYF	TGTGCCAGCAGTTGGAGCGGGAGACTAGATACGCAGTATTTT	TRBV28	TRBD2	many	TRBJ2-3
CASSYLGSYEHYF	TGTGCCAGCAGTTACCTGGGATCCTACGAGCATTACTTC	TRBV6-6	NA	NA	TRBJ2-7
CASSVPGSPLHF	TGTGCCAGCAGTGTGCCGGGGTCACCCCTCCACTTT	TRBV25-1	NA	NA	TRBJ1-6
CASSFRAGVDTF	TGTGCCAGCAGCTTCAGGGCTGGTGTCGACACCTTC	TRBV7-9	NA	NA	TRBJ1-2
CASSPDPGQEDYNEQFF	TGTGCCAGCAGCCCAGATCCCGGGCAGGAGGACTACAATGAGCAGTTCTTC	TRBV7-2	NA	many	TRBJ2-1
CASSFWVNTEAFF	TGTGCCAGCAGCTTTTGGGTGAACACTGAAGCTTTCTTT	TRBV7-2	NA	many	TRBJ1-1
CASSLAQGALETQYF	TGTGCCAGCAGTTTGGCGCAGGGGGCGTTGGAGACCCAGTACTTC	TRBV12-3/TRBV12-4	TRBD1	few	TRBJ2-5
CASSLVDPPRGYGYTF	TGTGCCAGCAGCTTAGTCGACCCTCCGAGGGGCTATGGCTACACCTTC	TRBV7-9	NA	many	TRBJ1-2
CASSQGTSVEQYF	TGTGCCAGCAGCCAGGGGACGTCTGTCGAGCAGTACTTC	TRBV4-2	NA	few	TRBJ2-7
CASSDPVLAGSSYEQYF	TGTGCCAGCAGCGATCCGGTACTAGCGGGAAGCTCCTACGAGCAGTACTTC	TRBV13	TRBD2	NA	TRBJ2-7
CASSPILAGGRDTQYF	TGTGCCAGCAGCCCGATCTTAGCGGGGGGGAGAGATACGCAGTATTTT	TRBV11-2	TRBD2	few	TRBJ2-3
CASSPWGLYNQPQHF	TGTGCCAGTAGTCCCTGGGGCCTATACAATCAGCCCCAGCATTTT	TRBV19	NA	NA	TRBJ1-5
CASSTQGQATGELFF	TGTGCCAGCAGCACACAGGGACAGGCCACCGGGGAGCTGTTTTTT	TRBV27	TRBD1	once	TRBJ2-2
CASSSEREWNIQYF	TGTGCCAGCAGTTCGGAGCGGGAGTGGAACATTCAGTACTTC	TRBV27	TRBD2	few	TRBJ2-4
CSAPGGQANSPLHF	TGCAGTGCTCCAGGAGGACAAGCTAATTCACCCCTCCACTTT	TRBV20-1	NA	NA	TRBJ1-6
CASSFTSGRISYNEQFF	TGTGCCAGCAGTTTTACTAGCGGGAGGATTTCCTACAATGAGCAGTTCTTC	TRBV28	TRBD2	few	TRBJ2-1
CASSHPNSPLHF	TGTGCCAGCTCGCACCCGAATTCACCCCTCCACTTT	TRBV18	NA	few	TRBJ1-6
CASSYPWTGHNQPKHF	TGTGCCAGCAGTTACCCGTGGACAGGGCACAATCAGCCCAAGCATTTT	TRBV28	TRBD1	NA	TRBJ1-5
CASSLYPGGRAPPYEQYF	TGTGCCAGCAGCTTATACCCCGGGGGCAGGGCCCCTCCCTACGAGCAGTACTTC	TRBV7-2	NA	many	TRBJ2-7
CASSSSGRQDNEQFF	TGTGCCAGCAGCTCTAGCGGGAGGCAAGATAATGAGCAGTTCTTC	TRBV7-9	TRBD2	many	TRBJ2-1
CASSLGVSGPGETQYF	TGTGCTAGCAGCTTAGGGGTGAGCGGGCCTGGGGAGACCCAGTACTTC	TRBV7-7	NA	NA	TRBJ2-5
CASSKGGKETQYF	TGTGCCAGCAGCAAGGGGGGGAAAGAGACCCAGTACTTC	TRBV7-9	NA	many	TRBJ2-5
CASSQVQGTFYEQYF	TGCGCCAGCAGCCAAGTGCAGGGAACCTTCTACGAGCAGTACTTC	TRBV4-1	NA	few	TRBJ2-7
CASSLEASPQETQYF	TGTGCCAGCAGCTTAGAAGCTAGTCCCCAAGAGACCCAGTACTTC	TRBV7-2	NA	many	TRBJ2-5
CASSGGAEETQYF	TGTGCCAGTAGTGGGGGGGCGGAGGAGACCCAGTACTTC	TRBV19	NA	few	TRBJ2-5
CASSRRTVNGELFF	TGTGCCAGCAGCCGCAGGACTGTGAACGGGGAGCTGTTTTTT	TRBV7-2	NA	many	TRBJ2-2
CASSLDVGTGELFF	TGTGCCAGCAGCTTAGATGTTGGCACCGGGGAGCTGTTTTTT	TRBV5-4	NA	NA	TRBJ2-2
CASSLDSVSLHETQYF	TGTGCCAGCAGCTTAGATTCAGTCAGCTTGCATGAGACCCAGTACTTC	TRBV7-2	NA	few	TRBJ2-5
CASSESPGLAGMETQSF	TGTGCCAGCAGTGAGTCTCCGGGACTAGCGGGGATGGAGACCCAGTCCTTC	TRBV6-1	TRBD2	NA	TRBJ2-5
CASSLAGYLHF	TGTGCCAGCAGTTTAGCCGGGTACCTCCACTTT	TRBV12-3/TRBV12-4	NA	NA	TRBJ1-6
CASGPGGELFF	TGTGCCAGCGGGCCAGGCGGGGAGCTGTTTTTT	TRBV6-5	NA	NA	TRBJ2-2
CASMGFPGELFF	TGTGCCAGCATGGGTTTTCCCGGGGAGCTGTTTTTT	TRBV27	NA	NA	TRBJ2-2
CASSYHPLDNEQFF	TGTGCCAGCAGTTACCACCCCCTAGACAATGAGCAGTTCTTC	TRBV6-2/TRBV6-3	NA	many	TRBJ2-1